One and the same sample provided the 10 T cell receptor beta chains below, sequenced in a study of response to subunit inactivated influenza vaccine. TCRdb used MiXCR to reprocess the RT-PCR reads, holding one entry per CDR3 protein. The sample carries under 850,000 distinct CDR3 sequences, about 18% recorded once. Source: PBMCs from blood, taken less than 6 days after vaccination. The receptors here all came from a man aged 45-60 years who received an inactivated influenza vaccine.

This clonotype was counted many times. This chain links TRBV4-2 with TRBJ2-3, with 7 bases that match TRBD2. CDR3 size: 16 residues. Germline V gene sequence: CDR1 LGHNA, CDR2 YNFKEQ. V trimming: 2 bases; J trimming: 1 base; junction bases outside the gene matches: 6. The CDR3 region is CASSQSTSLRTDTQYF. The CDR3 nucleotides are TGTGCCAGCAGCCAATCGACTAGCCTACGCACAGATACGCAGTATTTT.

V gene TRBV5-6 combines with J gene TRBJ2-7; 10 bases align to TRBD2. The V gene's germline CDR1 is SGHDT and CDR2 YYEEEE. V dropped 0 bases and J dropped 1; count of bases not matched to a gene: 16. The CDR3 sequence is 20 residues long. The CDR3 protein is CASSLAGWDSRTSGSYEQYF. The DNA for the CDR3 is TGTGCCAGCAGCTTGGCCGGCTGGGACAGTAGGACTAGCGGTTCCTACGAGCAGTACTTC.

The CDR3 here is CASRPARSTDTQYF. The CDR3 nucleotides are TGTGCCAGCCGACCCGCCCGGAGCACAGATACGCAGTATTTT. V and J are TRBV6-1 and TRBJ2-3, with unresolved D. The germline gives CDR1 MNHNS, CDR2 SASEGT. V lost 8 bases and J 0 bases, leaving 12 bases between the germline ends. The length of the CDR3 is 14 residues.

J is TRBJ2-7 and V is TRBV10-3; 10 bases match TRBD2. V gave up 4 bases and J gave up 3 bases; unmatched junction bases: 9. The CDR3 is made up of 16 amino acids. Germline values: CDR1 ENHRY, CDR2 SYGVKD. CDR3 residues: CAISGQRGGPSYEQYF. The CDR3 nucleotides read TGTGCCATCAGTGGGCAGCGGGGGGGCCCCAGCTACGAGCAGTACTTC.

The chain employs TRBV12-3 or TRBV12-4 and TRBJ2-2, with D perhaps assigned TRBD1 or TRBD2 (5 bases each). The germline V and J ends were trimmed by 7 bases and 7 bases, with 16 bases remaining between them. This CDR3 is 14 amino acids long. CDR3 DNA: TGTGCCAGCATCCTCGGGGCGCCGCACGGGGAGCTGTTTTTT. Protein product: CASILGAPHGELFF.

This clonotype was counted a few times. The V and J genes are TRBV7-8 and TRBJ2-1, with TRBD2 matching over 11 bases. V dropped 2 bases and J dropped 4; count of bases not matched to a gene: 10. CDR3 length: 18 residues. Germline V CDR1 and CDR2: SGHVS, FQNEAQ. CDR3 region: CASSLKALTSGTYNEQFF. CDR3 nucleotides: TGTGCCAGCAGCTTAAAGGCCCTGACTAGCGGGACGTACAATGAGCAGTTCTTC.

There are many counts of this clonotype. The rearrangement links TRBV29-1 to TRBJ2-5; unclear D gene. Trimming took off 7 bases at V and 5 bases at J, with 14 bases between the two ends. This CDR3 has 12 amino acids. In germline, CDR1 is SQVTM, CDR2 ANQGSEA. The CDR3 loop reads CSAGRAGETQYF. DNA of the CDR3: TGCAGCGCAGGACGGGCCGGGGAGACCCAGTACTTC.

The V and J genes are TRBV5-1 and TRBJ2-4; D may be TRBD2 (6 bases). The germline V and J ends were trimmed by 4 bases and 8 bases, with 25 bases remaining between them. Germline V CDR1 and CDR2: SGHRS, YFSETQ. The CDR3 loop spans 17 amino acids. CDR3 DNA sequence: TGCGCCAGCAGCGCCCGTCCCATCGGGGGTGGACTGGACATTCAGTACTTC. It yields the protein CASSARPIGGGLDIQYF.

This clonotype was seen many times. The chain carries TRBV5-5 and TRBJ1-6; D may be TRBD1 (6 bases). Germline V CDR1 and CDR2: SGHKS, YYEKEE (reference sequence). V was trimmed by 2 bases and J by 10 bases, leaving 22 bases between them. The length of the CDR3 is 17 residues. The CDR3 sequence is CASSLKIGGATSSPLHF. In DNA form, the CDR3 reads TGTGCCAGCAGCTTAAAGATTGGGGGGGCTACTTCGTCACCCCTCCACTTT.

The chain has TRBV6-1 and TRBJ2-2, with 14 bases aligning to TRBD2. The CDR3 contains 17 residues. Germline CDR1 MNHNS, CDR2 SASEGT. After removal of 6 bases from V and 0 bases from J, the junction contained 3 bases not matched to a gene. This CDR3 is CASRGLAGAANTGELFF. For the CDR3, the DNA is TGTGCCAGCAGGGGACTAGCGGGGGCCGCGAACACCGGGGAGCTGTTTTTT.